This TCR beta chain comes out of a study of blood T cell repertoires in COVID-19. Study as a whole: COVID-19 samples, acute and convalescent, were from the United States, Italy and Spain. Sources were T cells, B-cell-depleted T cells, or PBMCs; the material itself was cDNA or gDNA.

V shed 6 bases, J shed 1 base, and the junction held 8 bases outside the gene matches. This CDR3 region has 15 residues. Germline lookup yields CDR1 MNHEY and CDR2 SVGAGI. Per the authors' pipeline: Nucleated cell counts were estimated from reference gene primer amplification. Assay: immunoSEQ multiplex PCR; the TCRdb copy retains only in-frame clones and omits some. That table is the source of V, J and clone size, and D and trimming were worked out from the DNA. The sample holds 150,000 to 200,000 clones, around nine tenths seen once. This TCR was recovered from a man between 35 and 55 years old with active or convalescent COVID-19. The specimen sequenced was peripheral blood. The chain combines TRBV6-5 with TRBJ1-2; 7 bases map to TRBD1. The CDR3 DNA is TGTGCCAGCAGCCTCAAGACAGGGAGTAACTATGGCTACACCTTC. The encoded protein is CASSLKTGSNYGYTF.